These 28 T cell receptor beta chains came from one sample sequenced in a study of PD-L1 blockade in urothelial cancer. Only in-frame clones appear in the TCRdb table, and some are missing; sequencing was by immunoSEQ multiplex PCR. Among some 66,000 clones listed, around 86% were seen once. The time point denotes: pretreatment peripheral blood. The sample was PBMCs, taken around atezolizumab (anti-PD-L1) treatment. The receptor set was obtained from a man aged 55 to 70 with urothelial cancer.

The rearrangement uses TRBV27 and TRBJ2-1; 10 positions agree with TRBD2. Per germline, CDR1 MNHEY and CDR2 SMNVEV (reference sequence). This CDR3 spans 14 amino acids. After removal of 7 bases from V and 9 bases from J, the junction contained 9 bases not matched to a gene. The chain's CDR3 is CASNKAGGQSEQFF. CDR3 DNA sequence: TGTGCCAGCAATAAAGCGGGGGGGCAGAGTGAGCAGTTCTTC.

The rearrangement joins TRBV6-1 to TRBJ1-6; TRBD1 agrees at 11 bases. Germline values: CDR1 MNHNS, CDR2 SASEGT. With 3 bases clipped from V and 2 bases from J, the junction kept 6 bases outside the gene matches. The CDR3 sequence is 18 residues long. Written as DNA, the CDR3 is TGTGCCAGCAGTGACCCTGGACAGGGGGCGCCCTATAATTCACCCCTCCACTTT. It is translated as CASSDPGQGAPYNSPLHF.

The chain employs TRBV7-9 and TRBJ2-5; 9 bases match TRBD1. The germline CDR1 and CDR2 sequences are SEHNR and FQNEAQ (reference sequence). The CDR3 is made up of 16 amino acids. V was pared by 5 bases and J by 5 bases, with 12 bases of the junction left unmatched. DNA for the CDR3: TGTGCCAGCAGCAGATGGGGACAGGGCAGGGTGGAGACCCAGTACTTC. It specifies CASSRWGQGRVETQYF.

The CDR3: CASSDIDYEQYF. The CDR3 coding sequence is TGCGCCAGCAGCGACATAGACTACGAGCAGTACTTC. The chain combines TRBV5-1 with TRBJ2-7; no definite D call. CDR1 and CDR2 from the germline V gene are SGHRS and YFSETQ. The CDR3 sequence is 12 residues long. Trimming removed 4 bases at V and 3 bases at J, with 8 bases between.

This clone showed up just once. The genes are TRBV4-1 and TRBJ2-5; TRBD2 matches 10 bases. Germline V gene lookup returns CDR1 MGHRA and CDR2 YSYEKL. The CDR3 covers 15 residues. V trimming: 3 bases; J trimming: 3 bases; junction bases outside the gene matches: 4. In DNA form, the CDR3 reads TGCGCCAGCAGCCACATAGCGGGGGGCGAAGAGACCCAGTACTTC. It is translated as CASSHIAGGEETQYF.

The gene calls are TRBV2 and TRBJ1-3; D uncertain. V was clipped by 5 bases and J by 0 bases, with 8 bases between them. This CDR3 is 14 amino acids long. From germline, CDR1 is SNHLY and CDR2 FYNNEI. CDR3 amino acids: CASSSTISGNTIYF. The CDR3 coding sequence is TGTGCCAGCAGTTCGACAATCTCTGGAAACACCATATATTTT. The whole variable domain, remainder taken from reference TRBV2 and TRBJ1-3, is EPEVTQTPSHQVTQMGQEVILRCVPISNHLYFYWYRQILGQKVEFLVSFYNNEISEKSEIFDDQFSVERPDGSNFTLKIRSTKLEDSAMYFCASSSTISGNTIYFGEGSWLTVV.

V is TRBV27 and J is TRBJ2-4; D is uncertain. Germline lookup yields CDR1 MNHEY and CDR2 SMNVEV (reference sequence). Trimming shortened V by 0 bases and J by 6 bases, and 9 bases separated the two germline ends. The CDR3 loop spans 14 amino acids. The CDR3 DNA follows: TGTGCCAGCAGTTTATCGGCGGAGTTAAACATTCAGTACTTC. Protein product: CASSLSAELNIQYF.

In its sample, this clone was seen once. V is TRBV7-2 and J is TRBJ1-6; 7 nucleotides agree with TRBD1. The germline V gene has CDR1 SGHTA and CDR2 FQGNSA. Losses at the gene ends were 4 bases for V and 9 bases for J; bases not matched to a gene: 12. CDR3 length: 16 amino acids. This CDR3 reads CASSWITGERGSPLHF. CDR3 nucleotide sequence: TGTGCCAGCAGCTGGATAACAGGGGAAAGAGGTTCACCCCTCCACTTT.

This clone appeared a few times. This chain joins TRBV6-6 and TRBJ1-5; perhaps TRBD1 as D (6 bases). The CDR3 extends over 13 amino acids. Trimming removed 7 bases from V and 7 bases from J, with 14 bases in between. Germline V gives CDR1 MNHNY, CDR2 SVGAGI (reference sequence). CDR3 sequence reads: CASKGGSGQPQHF. CDR3 DNA sequence: TGTGCCAGCAAGGGGGGGTCAGGCCAGCCCCAGCATTTT.

This chain joins TRBV13 and TRBJ2-6; weak D call: TRBD2 (6 bases). The V gene's germline CDR1 is PRHDT and CDR2 FYEKMQ (reference sequence). The V and J ends lost 5 bases and 4 bases respectively, with 9 bases between them. This CDR3 comprises 14 residues. CDR3 nucleotides: TGTGCCAGCAGCCCCGGGGGAGGGGCCAACGTCCTGACTTTC. This gives the protein CASSPGGGANVLTF.

In DNA, the CDR3 is TGTGCCAGCAGTCTTAGCACAGATACGCAGTATTTT. It yields the protein CASSLSTDTQYF. J is TRBJ2-3 and V is TRBV5-4; D is ambiguous. Germline values: CDR1 SGHNT, CDR2 YYREEE (reference sequence). The CDR3 loop spans 12 amino acids. V lost 5 bases and J lost 0, with 4 bases in between. The whole variable domain, remainder taken from reference TRBV5-4 and TRBJ2-3, is ETGVTQSPTHLIKTRGQQVTLRCSSQSGHNTVSWYQQALGQGPQFIFQYYREEENGRGNFPPRFSGLQFPNYSSELNVNALELDDSALYLCASSLSTDTQYFGPGTRLTVL.

The genes are TRBV30 and TRBJ1-4; TRBD1 agrees at 7 bases. Per germline, CDR1 GTSNPN and CDR2 SVGIG (reference sequence). The V and J ends lost 5 bases and 4 bases, in that order; junction bases with no gene match: 7. The CDR3 sequence is 14 residues long. CDR3 protein: CAWGLGGVNEKLFF. In DNA, the CDR3 is TGTGCCTGGGGATTAGGGGGCGTTAATGAAAAACTGTTTTTT.

The CDR3 DNA follows: TGTGCCATCAGTGAGTCCGCGGGAGACTACGAGCAGTACTTC. This encodes CAISESAGDYEQYF. The J gene is TRBJ2-7, the V gene TRBV10-3; 7 bases are a match to TRBD2. The CDR3 spans 14 residues. Looked up from germline, CDR1 is ENHRY and CDR2 is SYGVKD. V dropped 0 bases and J dropped 3; count of bases not matched to a gene: 2.

The CDR3 bases are TGTGCCAGCAGAAGGACAGGAAGGGGCACAGATACGCAGTATTTT. It codes for CASRRTGRGTDTQYF. The genes are TRBV6-5 and TRBJ2-3, with 7 bases matching TRBD1. The CDR3 contains 15 residues. Trimming at V came to 6 bases and at J to 1 base, leaving 7 bases not matched to a gene. Looked up from germline, CDR1 is MNHEY and CDR2 is SVGAGI.

The V call is TRBV6-4, the J call TRBJ2-2; 10 bases align to TRBD1. Germline CDR1 is MRHNA and CDR2 is SNTAGT. This CDR3 is 14 amino acids long. J was trimmed by 7 bases and V by 6 bases; bases with no gene match: 5. CDR3 amino acids: CASSAGQGIGELFF. CDR3 DNA: TGTGCCAGCAGCGCGGGACAGGGGATCGGGGAGCTGTTTTTT.

The rearrangement links TRBV7-9 to TRBJ2-7, with D perhaps matching TRBD2 (5 bases). Germline CDR1 is SEHNR and CDR2 is FQNEAQ (reference sequence). V dropped 1 base and J dropped 7 bases, with 11 bases sitting between them. This CDR3 contains 13 residues. This chain's CDR3 is CASSLVEGEEQYF. The CDR3 coding sequence is TGTGCCAGCAGCTTAGTTGAGGGTGAAGAGCAGTACTTC.

Only a few counts were recorded for this clone. The genes are TRBV25-1 and TRBJ1-2, with D unresolved. Germline V CDR1 and CDR2: MGHDK, SYGVNS. The V end was cut by 1 base, the J end by 4 bases, with 10 bases between. CDR3 length: 14 amino acids. The CDR3 region has the DNA TGTGCCAGCAGTGAATTTTCAGTACCCTATGGCTACACCTTC. It codes for CASSEFSVPYGYTF.

The gene calls are TRBV6-1 and TRBJ2-1, with TRBD2 matching 10 bases. The CDR3 consists of 16 residues. Germline loops: CDR1 MNHNS, CDR2 SASEGT. V lost 1 base to trimming and J lost 3 bases; unmatched junction nucleotides: 3. The CDR3, as DNA: TGTGCCAGCAGTGAAGTTAGCGGGGGGTTCTACAATGAGCAGTTCTTC. Translating it yields CASSEVSGGFYNEQFF.

This chain uses TRBV10-3 with TRBJ2-7; possible D gene TRBD1, 6 bases. This CDR3 region has 14 residues. Trimming stripped 6 bases from V and 2 bases from J, with 14 bases between. Looked up from germline, CDR1 is ENHRY and CDR2 is SYGVKD. This chain's CDR3 is CAIRKSGAPYEQYF. The DNA for the CDR3 is TGTGCCATCAGAAAATCAGGGGCGCCCTACGAGCAGTACTTC.

J is TRBJ2-7 and V is TRBV15, with TRBD1 identical over 9 bases. Trimming at V came to 7 bases and at J to 4 bases, leaving 17 bases not matched to a gene. The CDR3 has 17 residues. Germline CDR1 reads LNHNV; CDR2 reads YYDKDF (reference sequence). The CDR3, as DNA: TGTGCCACCACCCGGGACAGGGACCGGTACCTGAGTTACGAGCAGTACTTC. Residues: CATTRDRDRYLSYEQYF.

V is TRBV7-2 and J is TRBJ2-5; 9 bases agree with TRBD2. The germline V gene encodes CDR1 SGHTA and CDR2 FQGNSA. The CDR3 is 14 residues long. V was pared by 5 bases and J by 4 bases, with 5 bases of the junction left unmatched. CDR3 in amino acids: CASSPQAGGETQYF. In nucleotides, the CDR3 is TGTGCCAGCAGCCCTCAAGCGGGGGGAGAGACCCAGTACTTC. The complete variable domain, with remaining parts taken from reference TRBV7-2 and TRBJ2-5, reads GAGVSQSPSNKVTEKGKDVELRCDPISGHTALYWYRQSLGQGLEFLIYFQGNSAPDKSGLPSDRFSAERTGGSVSTLTIQRTQQEDSAVYLCASSPQAGGETQYFGPGTRLLVL.

The chain has TRBV18 and TRBJ1-2; maybe TRBD1 (5 bases). The CDR3 contains 15 residues. Germline loops: CDR1 KGHSH, CDR2 LQKENI. V lost 3 bases and J lost 2, with 13 bases in between. CDR3 sequence (DNA): TGTGCCAGCTCACCTTCACGGGGGACGAACTATGGCTACACCTTC. This translates into CASSPSRGTNYGYTF.

Here the CDR3 DNA reads TGTGCCAGCAGCTTAGGGGCAGGACTAGCCTATGGCTACACCTTC. Protein: CASSLGAGLAYGYTF. The chain uses TRBV7-2 and TRBJ1-2; D gene uncertain. Trimming removed 1 base from V and 4 bases from J, with 13 bases in between. Germline V gene lookup returns CDR1 SGHTA and CDR2 FQGNSA. There are 15 residues in the CDR3.

This clone was seen a handful of times. The chain couples TRBV29-1 to TRBJ2-2, with D unresolved. V lost 6 bases, J lost 3 bases, and 8 bases lay in between. The CDR3 has 12 residues. Germline CDR1 and CDR2: SQVTM and ANQGSEA. The CDR3 sequence: CSVASYTGELFF. The CDR3 bases are TGCAGCGTGGCCTCTTACACCGGGGAGCTGTTTTTT.

This clone has a single count. This chain links TRBV6-6 with TRBJ1-2; 8 bases map to TRBD1. CDR3 length: 16 residues. Germline assignment: CDR1 MNHNY and CDR2 SVGAGI (reference sequence). The J segment lost 5 bases and the V segment lost 0 bases, leaving 8 bases of the junction unmatched. The DNA of the CDR3 is TGTGCCAGCAGTTACTCGTTCAGGGGGCAAGGTTATGGCTACACCTTC. It encodes CASSYSFRGQGYGYTF.

The chain employs TRBV4-2 and TRBJ1-5, with 9 bases matching TRBD1. Germline trimming cut 3 bases from V and 6 bases from J; bases unmatched to any gene: 6. The CDR3 extends over 15 amino acids. Per the germline V gene, CDR1 is LGHNA and CDR2 is YNFKEQ. The CDR3 region has the DNA TGTGCCAGCAGCCAGAGAGACAGGGGGGGTCAGCCCCAGCATTTT. This encodes CASSQRDRGGQPQHF.

This clone was seen only a few times. The V gene is TRBV9, the J gene TRBJ1-5; TRBD1 matches at 9 bases. After removal of 9 bases from V and 5 bases from J, the junction contained 9 bases not matched to a gene. This CDR3 comprises 14 residues. Germline values: CDR1 SGDLS, CDR2 YYNGEE. CDR3 in amino acids: CATGGQGVDQPQHF. For the CDR3, the DNA is TGTGCCACCGGGGGACAGGGTGTAGATCAGCCCCAGCATTTT. Combining the CDR3 with reference TRBV9 and TRBJ1-5 gives the whole variable domain DSGVTQTPKHLITATGQRVTLRCSPRSGDLSVYWYQQSLDQGLQFLIQYYNGEERAKGNILERFSAQQFPDLHSELNLSSLELGDSALYFCATGGQGVDQPQHFGDGTRLSIL.

The chain recombines TRBV20-1 with TRBJ2-5; tentatively, D is TRBD1 (6 bases). The CDR3 is made up of 11 amino acids. From germline, CDR1 is DFQATT and CDR2 SNEGSKA (reference sequence). The CDR3 reads CTGTHGETQYF. The CDR3 DNA is TGCACCGGGACACACGGAGAGACCCAGTACTTC.